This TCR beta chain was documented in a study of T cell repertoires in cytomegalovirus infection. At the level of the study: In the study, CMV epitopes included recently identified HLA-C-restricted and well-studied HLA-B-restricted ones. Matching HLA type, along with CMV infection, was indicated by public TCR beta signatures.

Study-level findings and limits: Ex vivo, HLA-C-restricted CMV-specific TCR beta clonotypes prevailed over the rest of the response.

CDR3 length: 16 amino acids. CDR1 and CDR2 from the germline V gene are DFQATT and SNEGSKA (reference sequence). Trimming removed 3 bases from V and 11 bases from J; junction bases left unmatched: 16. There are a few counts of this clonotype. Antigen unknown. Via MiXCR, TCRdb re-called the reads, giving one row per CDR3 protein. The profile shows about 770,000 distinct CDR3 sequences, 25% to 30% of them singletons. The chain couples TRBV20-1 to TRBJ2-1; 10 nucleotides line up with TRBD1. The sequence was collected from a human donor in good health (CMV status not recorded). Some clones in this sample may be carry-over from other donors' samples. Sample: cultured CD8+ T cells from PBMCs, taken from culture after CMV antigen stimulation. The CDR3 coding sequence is TGCAGTGCTAGGTGGGACAGGGGCGCTGACCGCATGAAGCAGTTCTTC. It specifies CSARWDRGADRMKQFF.